These T cell receptor beta chains were read from a single sample in a study of shared clonotypes between healthy human individuals. Libraries were prepared by immunoSEQ multiplex PCR; TCRdb keeps only in-frame clonotypes and omits some of them. The data contain millions of clones, 85% to 95% of them seen just once; the ten biggest clones take up roughly 0.13%. The specimen sequenced was naive CD4+ T cells sorted from blood. These receptors came from a man aged 18 to 30 in good health. Both conserved end residues are part of each CDR3. A D gene is named only where the DNA matches it firmly. A row's size may be missing; if present it is once, few, many or a size class.

cdr3_nt: TGCGCCAGCAGCCAAGAAGCCGACAGGATCGGAAACACCATATATTTT
cdr3_aa: CASSQEADRIGNTIYF
d_call: -
clone_size: -
v_call: TRBV4-1
j_call: TRBJ1-3

cdr3_nt: TGTGCCAGCAGCTTAGGAGGGCGTCTGGCTTTCTTT
cdr3_aa: CASSLGGRLAFF
d_call: -
clone_size: -
v_call: TRBV7-9
j_call: TRBJ1-1

cdr3_nt: TGTGCCAGCAGAGAGACAGGGGAACTTTATGGCTACACCTTC
cdr3_aa: CASRETGELYGYTF
d_call: TRBD1
clone_size: -
v_call: TRBV6-5
j_call: TRBJ1-2

cdr3_nt: TGTGCCAGCAGTACGTACAGGGGCGGCTACACCTTC
cdr3_aa: CASSTYRGGYTF
d_call: TRBD1
clone_size: -
v_call: TRBV28
j_call: TRBJ1-2

cdr3_nt: TGTGCCAGCAGGGAGGGGACTAGCGGGACCGGGGAGCTGTTTTTT
cdr3_aa: CASREGTSGTGELFF
d_call: TRBD2
clone_size: -
v_call: TRBV5-4
j_call: TRBJ2-2

cdr3_nt: TGTGCCAGCAGTTACGACAAGTGGTATGAGCAGTTCTTC
cdr3_aa: CASSYDKWYEQFF
d_call: -
clone_size: -
v_call: TRBV6-6
j_call: TRBJ2-1

cdr3_nt: TGTGCCAGCAGCAGGGTATCAGAGACCCAGTACTTC
cdr3_aa: CASSRVSETQYF
d_call: -
clone_size: -
v_call: TRBV7-9
j_call: TRBJ2-5

cdr3_nt: TGTGCCAGCAGGCTACTACAACAGGGGGTTTCGGAAAGCGAGCAGTACTTC
cdr3_aa: CASRLLQQGVSESEQYF
d_call: TRBD1
clone_size: -
v_call: TRBV27
j_call: TRBJ2-7

cdr3_nt: TGCGCCAGCAGCTCCGGGACGGGCAACAATGAGCAGTTCTTC
cdr3_aa: CASSSGTGNNEQFF
d_call: -
clone_size: once
v_call: TRBV5-1
j_call: TRBJ2-1

cdr3_nt: TGTGCCAGCAGCTTCGCCGGGACAGGGACTTCACCCCTCCACTTT
cdr3_aa: CASSFAGTGTSPLHF
d_call: TRBD1
clone_size: -
v_call: TRBV7-3
j_call: TRBJ1-6

cdr3_nt: TGTGCCAGCAGTTTAACAGGGAACTATGGCTACACCTTC
cdr3_aa: CASSLTGNYGYTF
d_call: -
clone_size: -
v_call: TRBV28
j_call: TRBJ1-2

cdr3_nt: TGCGCCAGCAGCTGGACAGGGGGCGACGGCTACACCTTC
cdr3_aa: CASSWTGGDGYTF
d_call: TRBD1
clone_size: -
v_call: TRBV5-1
j_call: TRBJ1-2

cdr3_nt: TGTGCCAGCAGCTTCCGTTTGAACACTGAAGCTTTCTTT
cdr3_aa: CASSFRLNTEAFF
d_call: -
clone_size: -
v_call: TRBV7-2
j_call: TRBJ1-1

cdr3_nt: TGTGCCAGCAGCCCTCCCTTCGGGAACACTGAAGCTTTCTTT
cdr3_aa: CASSPPFGNTEAFF
d_call: -
clone_size: -
v_call: TRBV7-9
j_call: TRBJ1-1

cdr3_nt: TGTGCCAGCAGTTACTTTCAGGGGGAGCAGTACTTC
cdr3_aa: CASSYFQGEQYF
d_call: -
clone_size: -
v_call: TRBV6-5
j_call: TRBJ2-7

cdr3_nt: TGTGCCATCCGTTCTGGGGAGGAAGCTTTCTTT
cdr3_aa: CAIRSGEEAFF
d_call: -
clone_size: -
v_call: TRBV10-3
j_call: TRBJ1-1

cdr3_nt: TGTGCCAGTAGTAGCCGCGTCAGCTCCTACGAGCAGTACTTC
cdr3_aa: CASSSRVSSYEQYF
d_call: -
clone_size: -
v_call: TRBV19
j_call: TRBJ2-7

cdr3_nt: TGTGCCGGGGGAAGGATGAACACTGAAGCTTTCTTT
cdr3_aa: CAGGRMNTEAFF
d_call: -
clone_size: -
v_call: TRBV2
j_call: TRBJ1-1

cdr3_nt: TGCAGTGCTGGCCCCGGGACCCAGTACTTC
cdr3_aa: CSAGPGTQYF
d_call: -
clone_size: -
v_call: TRBV20-1
j_call: TRBJ2-5

cdr3_nt: TGTGCCAGCAGCCAAGCTGTAGGGGTCGAAGGCTACACCTTC
cdr3_aa: CASSQAVGVEGYTF
d_call: -
clone_size: -
v_call: TRBV14
j_call: TRBJ1-2

cdr3_nt: TGTGCCAGCATTTCCTTCGGGGCGGCCGGGGAGCTGTTTTTT
cdr3_aa: CASISFGAAGELFF
d_call: -
clone_size: -
v_call: TRBV6-1
j_call: TRBJ2-2

cdr3_nt: TGTGCCAGCAGCTTAACGGAGGGGGCTTTCTACTATGGCTACACCTTC
cdr3_aa: CASSLTEGAFYYGYTF
d_call: TRBD1
clone_size: -
v_call: TRBV13
j_call: TRBJ1-2

cdr3_nt: TGTGCCAGCAGCTTAGGGACGGCCTCTGGAAACACCATATATTTT
cdr3_aa: CASSLGTASGNTIYF
d_call: -
clone_size: -
v_call: TRBV11-3
j_call: TRBJ1-3

cdr3_nt: TGTGCCAGCAGCTTCATCGCCAGCGGATACTACGAGCAGTACTTC
cdr3_aa: CASSFIASGYYEQYF
d_call: -
clone_size: -
v_call: TRBV5-6
j_call: TRBJ2-7

cdr3_nt: TGTGCCAGCAGCCCGACGCCGGGGACATTGGAGACCCAGTACTTC
cdr3_aa: CASSPTPGTLETQYF
d_call: -
clone_size: -
v_call: TRBV11-2
j_call: TRBJ2-5

cdr3_nt: TGTGCCAGCAGCTTACCGGGAAAGGCAGCCAAAAACATTCAGTACTTC
cdr3_aa: CASSLPGKAAKNIQYF
d_call: -
clone_size: -
v_call: TRBV5-6
j_call: TRBJ2-4

cdr3_nt: TGTGCCACCACCGGGACAGAGGCCTACGAGCAGTACTTC
cdr3_aa: CATTGTEAYEQYF
d_call: TRBD1
clone_size: -
v_call: TRBV6-5
j_call: TRBJ2-7

cdr3_nt: TGTGCCAGTACCCATCGGTCTAGCGGGAGTGCCTACAATGAGCAGTTCTTC
cdr3_aa: CASTHRSSGSAYNEQFF
d_call: TRBD2
clone_size: -
v_call: TRBV19
j_call: TRBJ2-1

cdr3_nt: TGTGCCAGCAGTGAATGGAGTCTGGCTGAGCAGTTCTTC
cdr3_aa: CASSEWSLAEQFF
d_call: -
clone_size: -
v_call: TRBV25-1
j_call: TRBJ2-1

cdr3_nt: TGTGCCAGCAGTCCCGGGGCCCTTAATTCACCCCTCCACTTT
cdr3_aa: CASSPGALNSPLHF
d_call: -
clone_size: once
v_call: TRBV28
j_call: TRBJ1-6

cdr3_nt: TGTGCCAGCAGCTCCGTGGGACAGGGGACGGCTTTCTTT
cdr3_aa: CASSSVGQGTAFF
d_call: TRBD1
clone_size: -
v_call: TRBV7-2
j_call: TRBJ1-1

cdr3_nt: TGCGCCAGCAGCCAGTGGGACTTTGTGACTAATGAAAAACTGTTTTTT
cdr3_aa: CASSQWDFVTNEKLFF
d_call: -
clone_size: -
v_call: TRBV4-1
j_call: TRBJ1-4

cdr3_nt: TGTGCCAGCAGTTACCCAAACCAGAATGGAAACACCATATATTTT
cdr3_aa: CASSYPNQNGNTIYF
d_call: -
clone_size: -
v_call: TRBV6-6
j_call: TRBJ1-3

cdr3_nt: TGTGCCATCAGAGTTAGCGGGAGAGAGTTTAATGAGCAGTTCTTC
cdr3_aa: CAIRVSGREFNEQFF
d_call: TRBD2
clone_size: -
v_call: TRBV10-3
j_call: TRBJ2-1

cdr3_nt: TGCAGCGTTCACTCTTCCGGGACTAGCGGGGGGGATGAGCAGTTCTTC
cdr3_aa: CSVHSSGTSGGDEQFF
d_call: TRBD2
clone_size: -
v_call: TRBV29-1
j_call: TRBJ2-1

cdr3_nt: TGTGCCAGCAGCTTAGGGCGGGGGGCCACAGATACGCAGTATTTT
cdr3_aa: CASSLGRGATDTQYF
d_call: TRBD2
clone_size: -
v_call: TRBV7-3
j_call: TRBJ2-3

cdr3_nt: TGTGCCAGCAGCCCCGGGAAGGAGCCCACCTACGAGCAGTACTTC
cdr3_aa: CASSPGKEPTYEQYF
d_call: -
clone_size: -
v_call: TRBV11-3
j_call: TRBJ2-7